Below, 13 T cell receptor beta chains from the same sample are listed, as sequenced in a study of Graves' ophthalmopathy and Graves' hyperthyroidism. Amplification of TCR beta CDR3 regions used RNA transcripts. HTBI primers served in a first-round RT-PCR, which a second-round multiplex PCR followed. Via MiXCR, TCRdb re-called the multiplex PCR reads, giving one row per CDR3 protein. The data show 40,000 or so distinct CDR3 sequences, roughly half seen once. The sample was peripheral blood. These receptors were obtained from an adult man with Graves' ophthalmopathy.

This clonotype is a singleton in its sample. Being one base from a much bigger clone, this may be a read error. The CDR3 ends on some other residue instead of the conserved phenylalanine or tryptophan, so this is likely a read error. The chain combines TRBV6-5 with TRBJ2-5; D is uncertain. The V and J ends lost 6 bases and 1 base respectively, with 9 bases between them. The CDR3 sequence is 13 residues long. The germline CDR1 and CDR2 sequences are MNHEY and SVGAGI. Written as DNA, the CDR3 is TGTGCCAGCAGCCAAGGCGCCCAAGAGACCCAGTACTGC. As protein: CASSQGAQETQYC.

This clonotype was seen repeatedly, ten times or more. The chain couples TRBV11-2 to TRBJ1-1, with TRBD1 matching 8 bases. V dropped 2 bases and J dropped 1; count of bases not matched to a gene: 3. Germline V gives CDR1 SGHAT, CDR2 FQNNGV. The CDR3 is 15 residues long. CDR3 sequence (DNA): TGTGCCAGCAGCTTAACAGGGGGTGCGAACACTGAAGCTTTCTTT. Translating it yields CASSLTGGANTEAFF.

This clonotype was picked up a small number of times. Possible read error: a much larger clone is one base away. V is TRBV4-2 and J is TRBJ2-7; D unresolved. The CDR3 spans 13 residues. Germline assignment: CDR1 LGHNA and CDR2 YNFKEQ. Trimming cost V 0 bases and J 2 bases, with 5 bases left between them. The CDR3 DNA is TGTGCCAGCAGCCAAGATGGCGCCTACGAGCAGTACTTC. Translated: CASSQDGAYEQYF.

Many counts were recorded for this clonotype. The chain recombines TRBV27 with TRBJ1-5, with 10 bases identical to TRBD1. The CDR3 runs 15 residues. V was clipped by 5 bases and J by 4 bases; unmatched bases: 5. CDR1 is MNHEY, CDR2 SMNVEV, per germline (reference sequence). The CDR3 bases are TGTGCCAGCAGTGCGGACAGGGGGTTTAATCAGCCCCAGCATTTT. Its translation is CASSADRGFNQPQHF.

This clonotype was recorded a few times. The V call is TRBV7-3, the J call TRBJ2-1; maybe TRBD1 (6 bases). This CDR3 has 15 residues. Germline V gene data show CDR1 as SGHTA and CDR2 as FQGTGA. V lost 2 bases, J lost 3 bases, and 11 bases lay in between. The CDR3 DNA follows: TGTGCCAGCAGCTTACAGTTAGGGGGCTACAATGAGCAGTTCTTC. This gives the protein CASSLQLGGYNEQFF.

The CDR3 DNA follows: TGTGCCACCAGTGGGACAGTGCAAGAGACCCAGTACTTC. Its translation is CATSGTVQETQYF. This rearrangement joins TRBV24-1 to TRBJ2-5, with D maybe TRBD1 (6 bases). There are 13 residues in the CDR3. Trimming took 5 bases from V and 2 from J, leaving 8 bases between them. Germline assignment: CDR1 KGHDR and CDR2 SFDVKD.

The V and J genes are TRBV20-1 and TRBJ2-3; TRBD2 aligns across 8 bases. The germline V gene has CDR1 DFQATT and CDR2 SNEGSKA (reference sequence). The CDR3 covers 16 residues. CDR3 in amino acids: CGVRDPAGAATDTQYF. The CDR3 DNA reads as TGCGGTGTTAGAGATCCAGCGGGAGCTGCAACAGATACGCAGTATTTT.

This clonotype was detected many times. The gene calls are TRBV27 and TRBJ2-7; possibly TRBD1 or TRBD2 for D (7 bases each). The ends were cut back, 5 bases at V and 3 bases at J, with 14 bases in the middle. There are 14 residues in the CDR3. Germline CDR1 is MNHEY and CDR2 is SMNVEV (reference sequence). As DNA, the CDR3 is TGTGCCAGCAGTCCCCGCAGGGGGGGCTACGAGCAGTACTTC. This encodes CASSPRRGGYEQYF.

The genes are TRBV25-1 and TRBJ2-1; 7 bases fit TRBD1. The CDR3 has 14 residues. Germline-derived CDR1 and CDR2 are MGHDK and SYGVNS. The V and J ends lost 5 bases and 3 bases, in that order; junction bases with no gene match: 4. The CDR3 protein is CASSQTGLYNEQFF. For the CDR3, the DNA is TGTGCCAGCAGTCAGACAGGGCTCTACAATGAGCAGTTCTTC.

This rearrangement joins TRBV2 to TRBJ2-7, with D maybe TRBD2 (5 bases). The V and J ends lost 10 bases and 2 bases respectively, with 18 bases between them. Germline-derived CDR1 and CDR2 are SNHLY and FYNNEI. The CDR3 has 14 residues. For the CDR3, the DNA is TGTGCCACCCCAGAGGGTCGGCCTACCTACGAGCAGTACTTC. It specifies CATPEGRPTYEQYF.

In its sample, this clonotype was seen a few times. V gene TRBV7-9 combines with J gene TRBJ2-7; 9 nucleotides agree with TRBD2. V gave up 3 bases and J gave up 2 bases; unmatched junction bases: 2. Per germline, CDR1 SEHNR and CDR2 FQNEAQ (reference sequence). The CDR3 loop spans 14 amino acids. CDR3 amino acids: CASSLSGGTYEQYF. Here the CDR3 DNA reads TGTGCCAGCAGCTTGAGCGGGGGGACCTACGAGCAGTACTTC.

This clonotype was seen only a few times. Possible read error: a much larger clone is one base away. The chain is built from TRBV5-1 and TRBJ2-3; TRBD2 aligns across 7 bases. Germline lookup yields CDR1 SGHRS and CDR2 YFSETQ. The CDR3 has 13 residues. CDR3 sequence: CASSLGGGDTRYF. DNA for the CDR3: TGCGCCAGCAGCTTGGGGGGGGGAGATACGCGGTATTTT.

This chain joins TRBV29-1 and TRBJ2-7; D call uncertain. The germline CDR1 and CDR2 sequences are SQVTM and ANQGSEA. Deletions cut 5 bases from V and 6 bases from J, with 5 bases between. The CDR3 has 9 residues. The CDR3 nucleotides are TGCAGCGTTTGGGGCGAGCAGTACTTC. It encodes CSVWGEQYF.